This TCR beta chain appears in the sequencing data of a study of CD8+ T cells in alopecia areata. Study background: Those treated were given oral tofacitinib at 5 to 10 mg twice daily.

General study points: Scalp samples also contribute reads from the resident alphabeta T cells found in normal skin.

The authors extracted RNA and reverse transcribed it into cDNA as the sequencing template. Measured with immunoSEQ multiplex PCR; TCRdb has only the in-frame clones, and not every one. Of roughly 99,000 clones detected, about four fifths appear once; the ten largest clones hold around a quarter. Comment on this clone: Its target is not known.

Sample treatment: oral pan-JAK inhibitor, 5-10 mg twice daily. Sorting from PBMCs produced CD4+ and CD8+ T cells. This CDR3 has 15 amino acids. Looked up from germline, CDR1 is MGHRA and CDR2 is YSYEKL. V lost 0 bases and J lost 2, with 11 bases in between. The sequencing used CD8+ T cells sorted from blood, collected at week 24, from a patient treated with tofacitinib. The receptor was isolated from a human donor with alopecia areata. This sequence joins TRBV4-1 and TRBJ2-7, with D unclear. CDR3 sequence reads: CASSQEYMGTYEQYF. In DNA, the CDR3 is TGCGCCAGCAGCCAAGAGTATATGGGGACCTACGAGCAGTACTTC.